Included here is one TCR beta chain sequence, with context. Sequenced by immunoSEQ multiplex PCR; TCRdb stores in-frame clones only, minus some. Seen here are over 100,000 clones, almost 85% observed once, and the top ten hold less than 9.5%. The sample is drawn from a study of T cell responses to AZD1222 COVID-19 vaccine. Germline-derived CDR1 and CDR2 are SQVTM and ANQGSEA. V lost 5 bases and J lost 5, with 15 bases in between. This CDR3 contains 13 residues. This chain connects TRBV29-1 to TRBJ1-2, with no clear D. The source material was peripheral blood, sampled 28 days after the second dose of the MenACWY control vaccine. The receptor was isolated from an adult who received the MenACWY meningococcal vaccine as a control. CDR3 region: CSVTKGMEYGYTF. The CDR3 coding sequence is TGCAGCGTTACTAAGGGAATGGAGTATGGCTACACCTTC.